The present TCR beta chain was sequenced within a study of OX40 agonist ivuxolimab in advanced cancers. Across the whole study: Hepatocellular carcinoma, melanoma, renal cell or head and neck cancer affected the dose-escalation patients. Cohort: 82.7% men, mean age around 61, aged about 20 to 79.

On this clone itself: What it recognizes is unknown.

V gave up 1 base and J gave up 1 base, with 14 bases separating them. Looked up from germline, CDR1 is MNHNS and CDR2 is SASEGT. This CDR3 has 17 residues. The timepoints at which blood was sampled were baseline, cycle 4 day 1, and cycle 7 day 1. Study observations and caveats: Among T cells, CD8+ cells averaged more expanded clones than CD4+ cells.

Sequenced by immunoSEQ multiplex PCR; TCRdb stores in-frame clones only, minus some. The sample carries tens of thousands of clones, about 92% recorded once. The sample here was CD4+ or CD8+ T cells sorted from blood, taken in a trial of the OX40 agonist ivuxolimab. This clonotype was sampled from an adult with an advanced solid tumor such as melanoma, head and neck, liver or kidney cancer. V is TRBV6-1 and J is TRBJ1-5, with a possible D match to TRBD1 (5 bases). The CDR3 DNA follows: TGTGCCAGCAGTGAAGAAGGGCAGGGCCTAAGCAATCAGCCCCAGCATTTT. This gives the protein CASSEEGQGLSNQPQHF.